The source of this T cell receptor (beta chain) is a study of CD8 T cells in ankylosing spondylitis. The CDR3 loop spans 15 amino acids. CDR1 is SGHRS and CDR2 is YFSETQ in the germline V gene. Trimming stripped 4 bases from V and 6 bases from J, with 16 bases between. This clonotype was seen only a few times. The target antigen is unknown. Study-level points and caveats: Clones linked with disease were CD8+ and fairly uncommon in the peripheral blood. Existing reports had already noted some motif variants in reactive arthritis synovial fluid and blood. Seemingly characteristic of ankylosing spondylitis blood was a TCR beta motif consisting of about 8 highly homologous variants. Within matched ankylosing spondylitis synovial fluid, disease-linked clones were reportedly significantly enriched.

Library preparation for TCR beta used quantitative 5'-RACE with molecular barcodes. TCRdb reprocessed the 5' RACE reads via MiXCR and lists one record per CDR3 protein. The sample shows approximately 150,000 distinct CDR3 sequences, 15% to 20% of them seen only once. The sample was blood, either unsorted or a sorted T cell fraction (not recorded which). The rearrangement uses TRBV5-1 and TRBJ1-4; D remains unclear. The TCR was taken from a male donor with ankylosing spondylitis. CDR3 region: CASSPGTTFDEKLFF. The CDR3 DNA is TGCGCCAGCAGCCCGGGAACGACTTTCGATGAAAAACTGTTTTTT.